The 8 T cell receptor beta chains reported below all come from one sample, sequenced in a study of cytomegalovirus exposure and HLA in healthy donors. The PCR employed 60 Vbeta primers together with 13 Jbeta primers. Clones were sequenced by immunoSEQ multiplex PCR, and TCRdb holds only the in-frame ones, with some missing. This sample has approximately 130,000 clones, with 80% to 90% found just once. Sequencing was done on a sample of PBMCs. These receptor sequences come from a woman aged 25 to 39 in good health and CMV-seronegative.

The J gene is TRBJ2-7, the V gene TRBV19; D remains unclear. Trimming removed 0 bases at V and 3 bases at J, with 6 bases between. The CDR3 has 13 residues. Germline V gene data show CDR1 as LNHDA and CDR2 as SQIVND (reference sequence). The CDR3 region has the DNA TGTGCCAGTAGTATAGATAGGAGCTACGAGCAGTACTTC. Its translation: CASSIDRSYEQYF.

The V call is TRBV19, the J call TRBJ1-5; the D is unclear. Germline V gene data show CDR1 as LNHDA and CDR2 as SQIVND (reference sequence). V lost 3 bases, J lost 8 bases, and 11 bases lay in between. The CDR3 is 13 residues long. In DNA form, the CDR3 reads TGTGCCAGTAGTATGATTTCGGAGGAGCCCCAGCATTTT. Its protein is CASSMISEEPQHF.

The chain employs TRBV11-2 and TRBJ2-1, with 8 bases aligning to TRBD2. The CDR3 is 15 residues long. With 7 bases clipped from V and 7 bases from J, the junction kept 12 bases outside the gene matches. Germline assignment: CDR1 SGHAT and CDR2 FQNNGV. The CDR3 sequence is CASNQERGGRNEQFF. DNA of the CDR3: TGTGCCAGCAACCAAGAACGGGGGGGCAGGAATGAGCAGTTCTTC.

This rearrangement joins TRBV19 to TRBJ2-4, with 11 positions matching TRBD2. Unmatched junction bases numbered 8, after V lost 1 base and J lost 6 bases. The CDR3 has 17 amino acids. The germline gives CDR1 LNHDA, CDR2 SQIVND (reference sequence). CDR3 DNA sequence: TGTGCCAGTAGTATAGTAGGTAGCGGGGGGGCGGGAAACATTCAGTACTTC. It yields the protein CASSIVGSGGAGNIQYF.

This clone was recorded a few times. This rearrangement joins TRBV5-1 to TRBJ2-2; 10 nucleotides align to TRBD2. V lost 0 bases to trimming and J lost 6 bases; unmatched junction nucleotides: 8. Germline lookup yields CDR1 SGHRS and CDR2 YFSETQ. The CDR3 sequence is 17 residues long. In DNA, the CDR3 is TGCGCCAGCAGCTTGGGCCCCCTAGCGGGGGACGCCGGGGAGCTGTTTTTT. It yields the protein CASSLGPLAGDAGELFF.

The CDR3 DNA follows: TGTGCCAGCAGCCAAGGACTAGCGGGGATCTTACTCCCGGGGGAGCAGTACTTC. Protein: CASSQGLAGILLPGEQYF. J is TRBJ2-7 and V is TRBV11-2; 12 bases fit TRBD2. Per germline, CDR1 SGHAT and CDR2 FQNNGV. The V segment lost 5 bases and the J segment 7 bases; nucleotides outside the gene matches: 18. This CDR3 comprises 18 residues.

The J gene is TRBJ2-7, the V gene TRBV30; perhaps TRBD2 as D (6 bases). The CDR3 sequence is 16 residues long. The germline V and J ends were trimmed by 2 bases and 2 bases, with 19 bases remaining between them. CDR1 and CDR2 from the germline V gene are GTSNPN and SVGIG (reference sequence). This chain's CDR3 is CAWSRKEGRGTYEQYF. The CDR3 DNA reads as TGTGCCTGGAGTCGAAAGGAGGGACGGGGTACCTACGAGCAGTACTTC.

As for this clone: Additional DNA sequences in this sample encode the identical CDR3. The chain couples TRBV5-4 to TRBJ2-2; 10 bases agree with TRBD2. The V and J ends lost 4 bases and 5 bases, in that order; junction bases with no gene match: 5. Per the germline V gene, CDR1 is SGHNT and CDR2 is YYREEE (reference sequence). The CDR3 is 15 residues long. CDR3 DNA: TGTGCCAGCAGCCCGCTAGCGGGGGTGACCGGGGAGCTGTTTTTT. It codes for CASSPLAGVTGELFF.